Given below is one TCR beta chain in context. V lost 5 bases, J lost 8 bases, and 11 bases stayed unmatched. The CDR3 sequence is 16 residues long. Germline CDR1 reads MNHEY; CDR2 reads SMNVEV (reference sequence). This sample stems from a study of control samples from healthy donors and cancer patients. Data came from immunoSEQ multiplex PCR; TCRdb stores just in-frame clones and leaves some out. The repertoire holds 100,000 to 150,000 clones, roughly 92% seen once, with 4.5% to 7% in the top ten. This clonotype originated in a man between 18 and 35 years old in good health. The chain joins TRBV27 to TRBJ2-7, with 14 bases lining up with TRBD2. The specimen was blood. This chain's CDR3 is CASSAQLGLAGGKQYF. The DNA for the CDR3 is TGTGCCAGCAGTGCTCAACTCGGACTAGCGGGGGGCAAGCAGTACTTC.